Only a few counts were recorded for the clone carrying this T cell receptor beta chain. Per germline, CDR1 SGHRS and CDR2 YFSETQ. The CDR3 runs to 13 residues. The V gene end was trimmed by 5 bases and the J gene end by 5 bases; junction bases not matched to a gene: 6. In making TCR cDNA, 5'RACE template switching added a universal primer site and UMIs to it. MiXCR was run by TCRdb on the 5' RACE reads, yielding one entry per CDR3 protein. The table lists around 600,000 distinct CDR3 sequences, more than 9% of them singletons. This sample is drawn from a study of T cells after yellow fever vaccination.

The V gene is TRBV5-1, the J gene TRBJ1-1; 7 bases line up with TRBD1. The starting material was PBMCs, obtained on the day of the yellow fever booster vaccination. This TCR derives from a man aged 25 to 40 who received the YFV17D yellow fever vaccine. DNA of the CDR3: TGCGCCAGCAGACTACAGGGGAGAACTGAAGCTTTCTTT. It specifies CASRLQGRTEAFF.